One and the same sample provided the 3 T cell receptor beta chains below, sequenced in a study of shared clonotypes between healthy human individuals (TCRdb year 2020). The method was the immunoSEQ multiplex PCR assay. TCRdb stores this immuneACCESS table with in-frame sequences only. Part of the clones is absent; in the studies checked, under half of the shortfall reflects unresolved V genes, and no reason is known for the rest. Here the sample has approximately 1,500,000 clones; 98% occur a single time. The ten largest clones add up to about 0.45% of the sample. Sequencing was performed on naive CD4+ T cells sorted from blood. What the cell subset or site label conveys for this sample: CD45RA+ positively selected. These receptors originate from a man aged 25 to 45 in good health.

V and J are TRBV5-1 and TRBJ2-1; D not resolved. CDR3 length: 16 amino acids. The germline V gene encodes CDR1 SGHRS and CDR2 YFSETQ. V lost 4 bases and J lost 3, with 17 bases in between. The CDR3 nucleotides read TGCGCCAGCAGCCCCTTTGCCAGGACCTTCTACAATGAGCAGTTCTTC. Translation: CASSPFARTFYNEQFF.

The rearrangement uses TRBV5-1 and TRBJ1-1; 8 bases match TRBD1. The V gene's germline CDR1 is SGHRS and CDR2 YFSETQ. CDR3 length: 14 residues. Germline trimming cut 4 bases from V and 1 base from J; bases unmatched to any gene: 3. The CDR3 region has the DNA TGCGCCAGCAGCAACGGACAGGGGAACACTGAAGCTTTCTTT. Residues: CASSNGQGNTEAFF.

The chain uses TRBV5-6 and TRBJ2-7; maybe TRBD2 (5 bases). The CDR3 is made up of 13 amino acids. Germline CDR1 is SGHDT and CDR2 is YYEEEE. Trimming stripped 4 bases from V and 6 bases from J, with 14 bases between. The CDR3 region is CASSPGIGSEQYF. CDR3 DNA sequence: TGTGCCAGCAGCCCCGGGATCGGGTCCGAGCAGTACTTC.